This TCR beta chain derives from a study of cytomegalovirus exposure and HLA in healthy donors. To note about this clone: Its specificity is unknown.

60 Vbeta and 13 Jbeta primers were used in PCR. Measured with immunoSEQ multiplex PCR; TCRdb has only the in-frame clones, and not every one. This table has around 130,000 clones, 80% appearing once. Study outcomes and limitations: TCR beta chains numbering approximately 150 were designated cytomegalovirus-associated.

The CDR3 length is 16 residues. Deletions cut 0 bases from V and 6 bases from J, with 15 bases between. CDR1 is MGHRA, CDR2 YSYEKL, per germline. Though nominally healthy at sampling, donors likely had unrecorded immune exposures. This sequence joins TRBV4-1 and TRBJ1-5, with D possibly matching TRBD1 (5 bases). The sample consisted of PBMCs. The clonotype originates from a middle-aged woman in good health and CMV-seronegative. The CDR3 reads CASSQDPFFQGQPQHF. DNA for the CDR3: TGCGCCAGCAGCCAAGATCCATTTTTTCAGGGTCAGCCCCAGCATTTT.